A selection of T cell receptor beta chains follows, all from one sample in a study of PD-1 blockade in classical Hodgkin lymphoma. Measured with immunoSEQ multiplex PCR; TCRdb has only the in-frame clones, and not every one. The sample holds some 93,000 clones, roughly 73% seen once. The sequencing here drew on peripheral blood mononuclear cells (PBMCs), taken before the fourth cycle of nivolumab. These receptors were collected from a human donor with classical Hodgkin lymphoma. The CDR3 runs from the conserved cysteine through the conserved F or W. The order of the fields is V gene, D gene, J gene, clone size, CDR3 protein, CDR3 DNA. The D gene is left open where the match is weak. Rows give clone size only sometimes, using once, few, many, or a class for an expanded clone.

TRBV7-9	NA	TRBJ1-5	few	CASSPVWGRGNQPQHF	TGTGCCAGCAGCCCCGTGTGGGGGCGCGGCAATCAGCCCCAGCATTTT
TRBV6-6	NA	TRBJ1-5	NA	CASSYTARASNQPQHF	TGTGCCAGCAGTTACACGGCCAGGGCCAGCAATCAGCCCCAGCATTTT
TRBV28	TRBD1	TRBJ1-3	NA	CASSLTSGGSSGNTIYF	TGTGCCAGCAGTCTAACCTCAGGGGGCTCCTCTGGAAACACCATATATTTT
TRBV7-9	NA	TRBJ1-2	NA	CASSLPRDGYTF	TGTGCCAGCAGCTTACCGAGGGATGGCTACACCTTC
TRBV14	TRBD2	TRBJ2-1	NA	CASSRGLAFYNEQFF	TGTGCCAGCAGCCGGGGACTAGCGTTCTACAATGAGCAGTTCTTC
TRBV6-5	NA	TRBJ2-7	NA	CASSYPGHHYEQYF	TGTGCCAGCAGTTACCCAGGACACCACTACGAGCAGTACTTC
TRBV5-1	NA	TRBJ1-5	NA	CASSFSAGSNQPQHF	TGCGCCAGCAGCTTTTCGGCGGGTAGCAATCAGCCCCAGCATTTT
TRBV9	NA	TRBJ2-7	NA	CASSVSTSSYEQYF	TGTGCCAGCAGCGTTAGTACTAGCTCCTACGAGCAGTACTTC
TRBV10-3	NA	TRBJ1-1	NA	CAISEAGMNTEAFF	TGTGCCATCAGTGAAGCGGGAATGAACACTGAAGCTTTCTTT
TRBV2	NA	TRBJ2-1	NA	CANAEGGSYNEQFF	TGTGCCAACGCCGAGGGCGGATCGTACAATGAGCAGTTCTTC
TRBV6-5	NA	TRBJ2-2	NA	CASSRTPNTGELFF	TGTGCCAGCAGCCGGACACCGAACACCGGGGAGCTGTTTTTT
TRBV5-1	NA	TRBJ1-5	NA	CASSPAPGGNQPQHF	TGCGCCAGCAGCCCAGCCCCGGGCGGCAATCAGCCCCAGCATTTT
TRBV7-9	TRBD2	TRBJ2-3	NA	CASSLGLAEVADTQYF	TGTGCCAGCAGCTTGGGACTAGCAGAGGTGGCAGATACGCAGTATTTT
TRBV13	NA	TRBJ2-5	NA	CASSGGLYQETQYF	TGTGCCAGCAGCGGGGGACTGTACCAAGAGACCCAGTACTTC
TRBV5-1	TRBD1	TRBJ1-3	NA	CASSLDSGGGNTIYF	TGCGCCAGCAGCTTGGATTCAGGGGGCGGAAACACCATATATTTT
TRBV2	TRBD1	TRBJ1-5	NA	CASTRDSWVNQPQHF	TGTGCCAGCACAAGGGACAGTTGGGTCAATCAGCCCCAGCATTTT
TRBV6-1	NA	TRBJ1-1	NA	CASRFGPNTEAFF	TGTGCCAGCAGGTTTGGGCCGAACACTGAAGCTTTCTTT
TRBV2	NA	TRBJ1-1	NA	CASSTGLNTEAFF	TGTGCCAGCAGCACGGGACTGAACACTGAAGCTTTCTTT
TRBV25-1	NA	TRBJ2-6	NA	CASSDKMRAGANVLTF	TGTGCCAGCAGTGACAAAATGAGGGCTGGGGCCAACGTCCTGACTTTC
TRBV11-2	TRBD2	TRBJ2-5	NA	CASSFSGSRETQYF	TGTGCCAGCAGCTTTAGCGGGAGTCGGGAGACCCAGTACTTC
TRBV7-2	NA	TRBJ1-1	NA	CASSLGWANTEAFF	TGTGCCAGCAGCTTAGGTTGGGCCAACACTGAAGCTTTCTTT
TRBV10-3	NA	TRBJ2-7	NA	CAISESLGGEQYF	TGTGCCATCAGTGAGTCGCTGGGTGGCGAGCAGTACTTC
TRBV7-9	TRBD1	TRBJ2-2	NA	CASTPGQGPGELFF	TGTGCCAGCACCCCGGGACAGGGGCCCGGGGAGCTGTTTTTT
TRBV6-4	NA	TRBJ2-7	NA	CASSDLQGSYEQYF	TGTGCCAGCAGTGACCTACAGGGTTCCTACGAGCAGTACTTC
TRBV6-6	TRBD2	TRBJ2-7	NA	CASSITRAGAYEQYF	TGTGCCAGCAGTATCACCCGGGCGGGGGCCTACGAGCAGTACTTC
TRBV5-1	TRBD2	TRBJ2-2	NA	CASTRERGTGELFF	TGCGCCAGCACCCGGGAGCGGGGAACCGGGGAGCTGTTTTTT
TRBV6-1	NA	TRBJ2-3	NA	CASGRTSSTDTQYF	TGTGCCAGCGGGCGGACCTCTAGCACAGATACGCAGTATTTT
TRBV5-3	TRBD2	TRBJ2-1	once	CARSPTSGGFFNEQFF	TGTGCCAGAAGCCCGACTAGCGGGGGCTTCTTCAATGAGCAGTTCTTC
TRBV2	NA	TRBJ2-6	NA	CASNGGSGANVLTF	TGTGCCAGCAATGGCGGCTCTGGGGCCAACGTCCTGACTTTC
TRBV7-8	NA	TRBJ2-5	NA	CASSLAQEGGWEETQYF	TGTGCCAGCAGCTTAGCGCAGGAGGGGGGATGGGAAGAGACCCAGTACTTC
TRBV2	NA	TRBJ2-5	few	CASSPSGGRTQYF	TGTGCCAGCAGCCCCTCAGGAGGGCGGACCCAGTACTTC
TRBV7-2	TRBD1	TRBJ1-2	NA	CASRDYGTGYYGYTF	TGTGCCAGCAGAGATTACGGGACAGGGTACTATGGCTACACCTTC
TRBV10-3	TRBD2	TRBJ2-2	NA	CAISPQSGANTGELFF	TGTGCCATCAGTCCCCAAAGCGGGGCGAACACCGGGGAGCTGTTTTTT
TRBV19	TRBD1	TRBJ1-5	NA	CASSEQGGYQPQHF	TGTGCCAGTAGTGAACAGGGGGGATATCAGCCCCAGCATTTT